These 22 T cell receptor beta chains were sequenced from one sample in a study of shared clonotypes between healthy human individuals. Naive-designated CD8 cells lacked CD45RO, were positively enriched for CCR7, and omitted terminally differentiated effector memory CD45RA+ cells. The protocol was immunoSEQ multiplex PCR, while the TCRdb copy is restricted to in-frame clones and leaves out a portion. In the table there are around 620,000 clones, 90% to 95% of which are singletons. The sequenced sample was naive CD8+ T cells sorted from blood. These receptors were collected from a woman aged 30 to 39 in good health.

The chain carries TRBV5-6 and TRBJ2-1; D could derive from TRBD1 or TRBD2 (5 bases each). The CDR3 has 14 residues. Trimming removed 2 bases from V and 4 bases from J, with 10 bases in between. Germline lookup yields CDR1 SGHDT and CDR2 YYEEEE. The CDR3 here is CASSFGTVYNEQFF. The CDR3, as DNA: TGTGCCAGCAGCTTCGGGACGGTTTACAATGAGCAGTTCTTC.

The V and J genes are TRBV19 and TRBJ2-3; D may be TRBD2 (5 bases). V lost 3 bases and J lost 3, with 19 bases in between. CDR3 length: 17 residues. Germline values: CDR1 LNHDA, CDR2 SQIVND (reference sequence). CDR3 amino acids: CASSMFSGRGFTDTQYF. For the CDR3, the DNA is TGTGCCAGTAGTATGTTCTCGGGAAGAGGTTTTACAGATACGCAGTATTTT.

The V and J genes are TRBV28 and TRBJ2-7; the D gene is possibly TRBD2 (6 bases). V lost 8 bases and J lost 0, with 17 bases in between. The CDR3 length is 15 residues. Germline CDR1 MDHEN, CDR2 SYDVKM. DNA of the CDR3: TGTGCCAGCGGAGGAGGGACTTGGGACTCCTACGAGCAGTACTTC. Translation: CASGGGTWDSYEQYF.

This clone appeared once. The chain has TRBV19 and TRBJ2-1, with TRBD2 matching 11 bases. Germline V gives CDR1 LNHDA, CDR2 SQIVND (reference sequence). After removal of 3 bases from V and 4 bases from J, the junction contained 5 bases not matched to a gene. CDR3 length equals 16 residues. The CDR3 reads CASSMAGTSGYNEQFF. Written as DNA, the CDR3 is TGTGCCAGTAGTATGGCCGGGACTAGCGGATACAATGAGCAGTTCTTC.

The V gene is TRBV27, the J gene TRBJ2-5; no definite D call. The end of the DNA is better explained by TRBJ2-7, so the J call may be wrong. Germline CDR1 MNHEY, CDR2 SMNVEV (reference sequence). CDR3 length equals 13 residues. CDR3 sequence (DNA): TGTGCCAGCAGCCAGACCGTATTGGTCGAGCAGTACTTC. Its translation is CASSQTVLVEQYF.

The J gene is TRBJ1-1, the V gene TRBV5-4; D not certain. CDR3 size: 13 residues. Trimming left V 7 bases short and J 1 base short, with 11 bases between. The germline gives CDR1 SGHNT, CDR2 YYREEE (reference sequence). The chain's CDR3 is CASLGSENTEAFF. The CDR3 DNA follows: TGTGCCAGCCTAGGCAGTGAGAACACTGAAGCTTTCTTT.

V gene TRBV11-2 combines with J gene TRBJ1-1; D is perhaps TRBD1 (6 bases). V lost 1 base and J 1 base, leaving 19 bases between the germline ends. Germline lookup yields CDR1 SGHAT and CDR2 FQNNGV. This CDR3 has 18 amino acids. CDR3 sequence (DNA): TGTGCCAGCAGCTTAGCCGTTAGGGGGGGCCACCAGAACACTGAAGCTTTCTTT. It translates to CASSLAVRGGHQNTEAFF. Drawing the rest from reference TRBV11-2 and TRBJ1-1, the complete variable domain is EAGVAQSPRYKIIEKRQSVAFWCNPISGHATLYWYQQILGQGPKLLIQFQNNGVVDDSQLPKDRFSAERLKGVDSTLKIQPAKLEDSAVYLCASSLAVRGGHQNTEAFFGQGTRLTVV.

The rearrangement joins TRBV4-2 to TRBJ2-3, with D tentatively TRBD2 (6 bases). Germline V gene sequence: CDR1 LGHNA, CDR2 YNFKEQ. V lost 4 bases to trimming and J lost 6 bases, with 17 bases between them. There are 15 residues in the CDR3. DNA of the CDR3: TGTGCCAGCAGCCGTAGCGGCCCCCTGCCGGATACGCAGTATTTT. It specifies CASSRSGPLPDTQYF.

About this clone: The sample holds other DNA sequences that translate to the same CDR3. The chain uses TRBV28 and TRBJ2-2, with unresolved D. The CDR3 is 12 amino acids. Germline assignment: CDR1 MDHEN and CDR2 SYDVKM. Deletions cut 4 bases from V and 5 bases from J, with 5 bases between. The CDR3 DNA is TGTGCCAGCAGTTGGGGAACCGGGGAGCTGTTTTTT. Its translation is CASSWGTGELFF. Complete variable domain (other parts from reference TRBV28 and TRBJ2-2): DVKVTQSSRYLVKRTGEKVFLECVQDMDHENMFWYRQDPGLGLRLIYFSYDVKMKEKGDIPEGYSVSREKKERFSLILESASTNQTSMYLCASSWGTGELFFGEGSRLTVL.

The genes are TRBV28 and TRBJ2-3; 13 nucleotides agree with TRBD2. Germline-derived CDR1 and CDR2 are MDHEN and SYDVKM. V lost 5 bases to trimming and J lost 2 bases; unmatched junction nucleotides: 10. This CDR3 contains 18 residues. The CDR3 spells CASSTPPTSGRATDTQYF. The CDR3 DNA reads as TGTGCCAGCAGTACCCCCCCCACTAGCGGGAGGGCCACAGATACGCAGTATTTT.

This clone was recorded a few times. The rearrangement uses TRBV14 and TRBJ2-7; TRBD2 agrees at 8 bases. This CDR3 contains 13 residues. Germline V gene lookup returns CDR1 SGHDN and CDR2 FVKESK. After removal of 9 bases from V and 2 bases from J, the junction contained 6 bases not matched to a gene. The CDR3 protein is CASSGDGPYEQYF. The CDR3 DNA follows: TGTGCCAGTAGCGGGGACGGACCCTACGAGCAGTACTTC.

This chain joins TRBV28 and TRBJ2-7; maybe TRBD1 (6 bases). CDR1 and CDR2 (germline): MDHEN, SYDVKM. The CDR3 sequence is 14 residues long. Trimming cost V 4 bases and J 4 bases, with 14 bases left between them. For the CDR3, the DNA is TGTGCCAGCAGTTCGCAGGGGTTAGGTTACGAGCAGTACTTC. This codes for CASSSQGLGYEQYF.

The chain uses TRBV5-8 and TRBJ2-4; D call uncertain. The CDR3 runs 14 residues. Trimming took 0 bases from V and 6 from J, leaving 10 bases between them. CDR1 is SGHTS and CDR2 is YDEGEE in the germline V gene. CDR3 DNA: TGTGCCAGCAGCTTGGGCTTGGCTTTAAACATTCAGTACTTC. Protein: CASSLGLALNIQYF.

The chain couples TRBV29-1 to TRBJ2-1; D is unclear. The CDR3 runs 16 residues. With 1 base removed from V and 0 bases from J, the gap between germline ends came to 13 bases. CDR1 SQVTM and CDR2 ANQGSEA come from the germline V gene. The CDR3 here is CSVEGLSRSSYNEQFF. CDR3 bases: TGCAGCGTTGAAGGGCTCTCGAGGAGCTCCTACAATGAGCAGTTCTTC.

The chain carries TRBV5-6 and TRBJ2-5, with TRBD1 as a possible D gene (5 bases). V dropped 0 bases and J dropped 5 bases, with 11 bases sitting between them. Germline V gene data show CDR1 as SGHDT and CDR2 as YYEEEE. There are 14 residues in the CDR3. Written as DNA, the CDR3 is TGTGCCAGCAGCTTGGGTAGGGGTTGGGAGACCCAGTACTTC. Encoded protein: CASSLGRGWETQYF.

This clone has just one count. For the CDR3, the DNA is TGTGCCAGCAGCTTAAAGTGGGCAGGGGGGAACACTGAAGCTTTCTTT. Protein: CASSLKWAGGNTEAFF. V gene TRBV7-9 combines with J gene TRBJ1-1; TRBD1 aligns across 7 bases. The CDR3 runs 16 residues. CDR1 and CDR2 (germline): SEHNR, FQNEAQ (reference sequence). V gave up 2 bases and J gave up 1 base; unmatched junction bases: 7. The variable domain in full, completed from reference TRBV7-9 and TRBJ1-1, reads DTGVSQNPRHKITKRGQNVTFRCDPISEHNRLYWYRQTLGQGPEFLTYFQNEAQLEKSRLLSDRFSAERPKGSFSTLEIQRTEQGDSAMYLCASSLKWAGGNTEAFFGQGTRLTVV.

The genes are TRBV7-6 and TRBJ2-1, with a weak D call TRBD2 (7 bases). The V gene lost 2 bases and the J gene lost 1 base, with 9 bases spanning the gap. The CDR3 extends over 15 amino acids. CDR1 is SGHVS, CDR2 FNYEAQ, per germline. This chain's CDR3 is CASSLRGASYNEQFF. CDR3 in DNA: TGTGCCAGCAGCTTACGGGGGGCTTCCTACAATGAGCAGTTCTTC.

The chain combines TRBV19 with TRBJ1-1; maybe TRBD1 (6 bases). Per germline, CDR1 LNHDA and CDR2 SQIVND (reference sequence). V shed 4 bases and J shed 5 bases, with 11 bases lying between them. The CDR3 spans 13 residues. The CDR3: CASSTQGLTEAFF. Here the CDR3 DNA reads TGTGCCAGTAGTACACAGGGTCTTACTGAAGCTTTCTTT. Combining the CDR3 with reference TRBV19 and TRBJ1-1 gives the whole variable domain DGGITQSPKYLFRKEGQNVTLSCEQNLNHDAMYWYRQDPGQGLRLIYYSQIVNDFQKGDIAEGYSVSREKKESFPLTVTSAQKNPTAFYLCASSTQGLTEAFFGQGTRLTVV.

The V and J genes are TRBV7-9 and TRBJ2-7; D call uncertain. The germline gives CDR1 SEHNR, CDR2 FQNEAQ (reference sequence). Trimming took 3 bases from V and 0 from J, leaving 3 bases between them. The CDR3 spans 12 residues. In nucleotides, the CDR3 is TGTGCCAGCAGCTTCACCTCCTACGAGCAGTACTTC. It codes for CASSFTSYEQYF.

The DNA for the CDR3 is TGTGCCAGCAGTTCCCCCCTTGGGTCTAGCGGGAACTACAATGAGCAGTTCTTC. The encoded protein is CASSSPLGSSGNYNEQFF. The genes are TRBV27 and TRBJ2-1; 9 bases agree with TRBD2. V trimming: 4 bases; J trimming: 3 bases; junction bases outside the gene matches: 13. CDR1 and CDR2 (germline): MNHEY, SMNVEV (reference sequence). The CDR3 runs 18 residues.

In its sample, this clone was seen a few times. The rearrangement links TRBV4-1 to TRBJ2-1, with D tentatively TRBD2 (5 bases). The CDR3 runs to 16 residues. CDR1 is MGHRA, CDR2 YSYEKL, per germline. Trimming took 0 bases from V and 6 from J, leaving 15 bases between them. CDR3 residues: CASSQDLEASLNEQFF. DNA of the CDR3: TGCGCCAGCAGCCAAGATTTGGAGGCCTCCCTCAATGAGCAGTTCTTC.

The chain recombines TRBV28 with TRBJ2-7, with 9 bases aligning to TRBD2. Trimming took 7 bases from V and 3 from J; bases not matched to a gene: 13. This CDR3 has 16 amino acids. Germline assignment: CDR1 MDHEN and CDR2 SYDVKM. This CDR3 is CASIPTWTSAVYEQYF. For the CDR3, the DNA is TGTGCCAGCATTCCCACATGGACTAGCGCCGTCTACGAGCAGTACTTC.